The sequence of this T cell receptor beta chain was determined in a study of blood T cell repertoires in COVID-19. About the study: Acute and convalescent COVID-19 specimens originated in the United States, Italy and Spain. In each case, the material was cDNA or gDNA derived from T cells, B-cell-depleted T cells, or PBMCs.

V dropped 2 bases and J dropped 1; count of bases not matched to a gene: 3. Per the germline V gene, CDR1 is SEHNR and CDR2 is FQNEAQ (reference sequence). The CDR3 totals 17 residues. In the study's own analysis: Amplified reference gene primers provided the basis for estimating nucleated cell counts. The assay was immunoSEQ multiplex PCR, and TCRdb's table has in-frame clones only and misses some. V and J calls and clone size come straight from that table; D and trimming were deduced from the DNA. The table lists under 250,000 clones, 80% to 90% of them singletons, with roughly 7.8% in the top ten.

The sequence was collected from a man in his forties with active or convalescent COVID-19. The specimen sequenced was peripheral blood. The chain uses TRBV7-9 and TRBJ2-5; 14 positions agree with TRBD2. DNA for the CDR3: TGTGCCAGCAGCTTACGGACTAGCGGGGGGATCCAAGAGACCCAGTACTTC. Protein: CASSLRTSGGIQETQYF.